The 27 T cell receptor beta chains listed next were all sequenced from one sample in a study of technical replicates of blood from a handful of donors. Sequencing used immunoSEQ multiplex PCR; TCRdb keeps in-frame clones, though not all of them. Seen here are around 76,000 clones, roughly 98% observed once, and the top ten hold roughly 0.2%. Sequenced sample: T cells isolated from PBMCs. These receptors all come from a human donor in good health.

The chain carries TRBV6-6 and TRBJ1-3; 7 bases match TRBD1. Looked up from germline, CDR1 is MNHNY and CDR2 is SVGAGI (reference sequence). With 4 bases clipped from V and 4 bases from J, the junction kept 10 bases outside the gene matches. The CDR3 covers 16 residues. The CDR3 region has the DNA TGTGCCAGCAGTTTCTCGACAGGGTCGAGGGGAAACACCATATATTTT. Amino acid sequence: CASSFSTGSRGNTIYF.

This chain links TRBV30 with TRBJ2-2; 7 nucleotides align to TRBD1. The CDR3 has 14 amino acids. V trimming: 7 bases; J trimming: 3 bases; junction bases outside the gene matches: 8. CDR1 and CDR2 from the germline V gene are GTSNPN and SVGIG (reference sequence). DNA for the CDR3: TGTGCCTTGACGTACAGGGGATACACCGGGGAGCTGTTTTTT. This translates into CALTYRGYTGELFF.

As DNA, the CDR3 is TGTGCCAGTGGGACAAATCCGAATCAGCCCCAGCATTTT. Translated, it gives CASGTNPNQPQHF. This chain links TRBV6-5 with TRBJ1-5, with D possibly TRBD1 on 6 matching bases. This CDR3 is 13 amino acids long. Germline V gives CDR1 MNHEY, CDR2 SVGAGI. The ends were cut back, 9 bases at V and 4 bases at J, with 13 bases in the middle.

This chain uses TRBV28 with TRBJ2-7, with no clear D. This CDR3 is built from 14 residues. The germline CDR1 and CDR2 sequences are MDHEN and SYDVKM. The V end lost 6 bases, the J end lost 6 bases, and 18 bases lay between the germline ends. For the CDR3, the DNA is TGTGCCAGCAGCCCGGTTGCGCACCGCGCCGAGCAGTACTTC. Amino acid sequence: CASSPVAHRAEQYF.

The genes are TRBV5-1 and TRBJ1-1; no clear D. Per the germline V gene, CDR1 is SGHRS and CDR2 is YFSETQ. Trimming left V 4 bases short and J 5 bases short, with 15 bases between. This CDR3 contains 14 residues. The CDR3 sequence is CASSLGLIGTEAFF. The CDR3 coding sequence is TGCGCCAGCAGCCTAGGACTTATTGGTACTGAAGCTTTCTTT.

V and J are TRBV6-1 and TRBJ2-2, with 9 positions matching TRBD1. The length of the CDR3 is 14 residues. Germline lookup yields CDR1 MNHNS and CDR2 SASEGT. Germline trimming cut 8 bases from V and 4 bases from J; bases unmatched to any gene: 5. The CDR3 DNA is TGTGCCAGCCACGGGACAGGGCTCACCGGGGAGCTGTTTTTT. This codes for CASHGTGLTGELFF.

This chain connects TRBV29-1 to TRBJ2-5; D is unresolved. The germline CDR1 and CDR2 sequences are SQVTM and ANQGSEA. Trimming left V 4 bases short and J 4 bases short, with 4 bases between. The CDR3 covers 10 residues. As DNA, the CDR3 is TGCAGCGTTGTAATAGAGACCCAGTACTTC. It encodes CSVVIETQYF.

The rearrangement joins TRBV7-9 to TRBJ2-5; 7 bases align to TRBD2. The CDR3 sequence is 18 residues long. Germline assignment: CDR1 SEHNR and CDR2 FQNEAQ (reference sequence). The V gene end was trimmed by 4 bases and the J gene end by 5 bases; junction bases not matched to a gene: 19. For the CDR3, the DNA is TGTGCCAGCAGCTCCCTCGACGGGCGGGGGAGATTGGAGGAGACCCAGTACTTC. It specifies CASSSLDGRGRLEETQYF. Using reference TRBV7-9 and TRBJ2-5 for the parts outside the CDR3, the full variable domain is DTGVSQNPRHKITKRGQNVTFRCDPISEHNRLYWYRQTLGQGPEFLTYFQNEAQLEKSRLLSDRFSAERPKGSFSTLEIQRTEQGDSAMYLCASSSLDGRGRLEETQYFGPGTRLLVL.

This chain joins TRBV5-1 and TRBJ1-1; TRBD1 agrees at 7 bases. CDR1 SGHRS and CDR2 YFSETQ come from the germline V gene. Trimming at V came to 0 bases and at J to 5 bases, leaving 7 bases not matched to a gene. The CDR3 covers 15 residues. CDR3 protein: CASSLVYRGRTEAFF. The CDR3 DNA sequence: TGCGCCAGCAGCTTGGTATACAGGGGAAGGACTGAAGCTTTCTTT.

This rearrangement joins TRBV6-5 to TRBJ1-5, with 11 bases matching TRBD1. Germline V gives CDR1 MNHEY, CDR2 SVGAGI. The CDR3 runs 15 residues. After removal of 5 bases from V and 7 bases from J, the junction contained 7 bases not matched to a gene. CDR3 protein: CASSRSGTGGQPQHF. In DNA form, the CDR3 reads TGTGCCAGCAGTAGGTCCGGGACAGGGGGGCAGCCCCAGCATTTT.

The chain employs TRBV2 and TRBJ2-1; no clear D gene. V lost 2 bases and J 0 bases, leaving 11 bases between the germline ends. CDR3 size: 16 residues. CDR1 is SNHLY, CDR2 FYNNEI, per germline. CDR3 sequence (DNA): TGTGCCAGCAGTGAAATCTTGTCTAGCTCCTACAATGAGCAGTTCTTC. Translated: CASSEILSSSYNEQFF.

The chain couples TRBV10-3 to TRBJ1-1; 7 nucleotides agree with TRBD1. V lost 3 bases and J lost 5; bases outside the gene matches: 6. The CDR3 has 14 residues. Germline lookup yields CDR1 ENHRY and CDR2 SYGVKD. The CDR3 nucleotides read TGTGCCATCAGTGACTTCGGGACAGATACTGAAGCTTTCTTT. Residues: CAISDFGTDTEAFF.

The table lists this clone with a count of one. This sequence joins TRBV9 and TRBJ2-1; 8 nucleotides agree with TRBD2. Germline V gene sequence: CDR1 SGDLS, CDR2 YYNGEE. This CDR3 has 13 residues. V was clipped by 0 bases and J by 9 bases; unmatched bases: 2. CDR3 region: CASSVAGGGEQFF. The CDR3 region has the DNA TGTGCCAGCAGCGTAGCGGGAGGGGGTGAGCAGTTCTTC.

The rearrangement links TRBV2 to TRBJ2-1; D gene unclear. The V and J ends lost 5 bases and 7 bases respectively, with 24 bases between them. CDR1 is SNHLY and CDR2 is FYNNEI in the germline V gene. The CDR3 loop spans 17 amino acids. The CDR3 reads CASSRQVLQPNSNEQFF. Here the CDR3 DNA reads TGTGCCAGCAGTCGCCAGGTCCTGCAGCCCAACAGTAATGAGCAGTTCTTC.

V is TRBV4-2 and J is TRBJ2-3; 7 nucleotides align to TRBD2. Germline CDR1 and CDR2: LGHNA and YNFKEQ. The CDR3 length is 20 residues. The V gene end was trimmed by 1 base and the J gene end by 4 bases; junction bases not matched to a gene: 20. CDR3 amino acids: CASSQVKFLAETEHADTQYF. In DNA, the CDR3 is TGTGCCAGCAGCCAAGTGAAGTTTCTAGCGGAAACCGAGCATGCAGATACGCAGTATTTT.

This sequence joins TRBV6-5 and TRBJ2-7; no clear D. Trimming stripped 6 bases from V and 1 base from J, with 13 bases between. CDR1 is MNHEY and CDR2 is SVGAGI in the germline V gene. The CDR3 is 14 residues long. CDR3 DNA: TGTGCCAGCAGCTTCACTAAAACTTCCTACGAGCAGTACTTC. As protein: CASSFTKTSYEQYF.

The chain combines TRBV19 with TRBJ2-2, with unresolved D. Germline loops: CDR1 LNHDA, CDR2 SQIVND (reference sequence). V was trimmed by 4 bases and J by 5 bases, leaving 8 bases between them. The CDR3 has 13 amino acids. CDR3 DNA: TGTGCCAGTAGTACTACAGTGACCGGGGAGCTGTTTTTT. It specifies CASSTTVTGELFF.

This chain connects TRBV14 to TRBJ1-1; TRBD1 aligns across 9 bases. The length of the CDR3 is 14 residues. J was trimmed by 3 bases and V by 4 bases; bases with no gene match: 3. CDR1 and CDR2 from the germline V gene are SGHDN and FVKESK. The CDR3 DNA reads TGTGCCAGCAGCCCATGGGACAGGGACACTGAAGCTTTCTTT. This encodes CASSPWDRDTEAFF.

A single count supports this clone. The chain employs TRBV4-1 and TRBJ2-5; D ambiguous. There are 16 residues in the CDR3. Trimming stripped 1 base from V and 4 bases from J, with 16 bases between. In germline, CDR1 is MGHRA, CDR2 YSYEKL. CDR3 residues: CASSQGGGPVGETQYF. DNA of the CDR3: TGCGCCAGCAGCCAAGGCGGTGGTCCAGTGGGAGAGACCCAGTACTTC.

The V call is TRBV6-5, the J call TRBJ1-2; D may be TRBD1 (6 bases). Germline CDR1 is MNHEY and CDR2 is SVGAGI. CDR3 length: 14 residues. V lost 6 bases and J 8 bases, leaving 19 bases between the germline ends. CDR3 in DNA: TGTGCCAGCAGATATACGTCAGGGGAGAGGGGCTACACCTTC. Its translation is CASRYTSGERGYTF.

This clone was picked up one time. This sample includes further DNA sequences coding for the same CDR3. The V gene is TRBV27, the J gene TRBJ1-3; 7 bases are shared with TRBD1. Germline V gene data show CDR1 as MNHEY and CDR2 as SMNVEV (reference sequence). After removal of 4 bases from V and 4 bases from J, the junction contained 1 base not matched to a gene. This CDR3 contains 13 residues. CDR3 residues: CASSWDRGNTIYF. Here the CDR3 DNA reads TGTGCCAGCAGTTGGGACAGAGGAAACACCATATATTTT.

The gene calls are TRBV19 and TRBJ2-1; 10 nucleotides match TRBD2. Unmatched junction bases numbered 6, after V lost 6 bases and J lost 10 bases. Germline CDR1 LNHDA, CDR2 SQIVND (reference sequence). The CDR3 is 13 residues long. The CDR3 DNA reads as TGTGCCAGTAGGCTAGCGGGAGCCCTAGAGCAGTTCTTC. Its translation: CASRLAGALEQFF. Looking up the rest from reference TRBV19 and TRBJ2-1 gives the full variable domain: DGGITQSPKYLFRKEGQNVTLSCEQNLNHDAMYWYRQDPGQGLRLIYYSQIVNDFQKGDIAEGYSVSREKKESFPLTVTSAQKNPTAFYLCASRLAGALEQFFGPGTRLTVL.

V usage is TRBV28 and J usage is TRBJ2-5; 12 bases align to TRBD2. CDR1 and CDR2 from the germline V gene are MDHEN and SYDVKM. J lost 3 bases, V lost 3 bases, and 11 bases had no gene match. The CDR3 is made up of 18 amino acids. The DNA for the CDR3 is TGTGCCAGCAGTTTTAGACTAGCGGGAGAACGTCCGGAAGAGACCCAGTACTTC. Translation gives CASSFRLAGERPEETQYF.

The J gene is TRBJ1-1, the V gene TRBV2; the D gene is possibly TRBD1 (5 bases). Trimming cost V 5 bases and J 0 bases, with 16 bases left between them. Per the germline V gene, CDR1 is SNHLY and CDR2 is FYNNEI. CDR3 size: 16 residues. This CDR3 reads CASSQNTGDMNTEAFF. In nucleotides, the CDR3 is TGTGCCAGCAGTCAAAACACAGGAGATATGAACACTGAAGCTTTCTTT. Looking up the rest from reference TRBV2 and TRBJ1-1 gives the full variable domain: EPEVTQTPSHQVTQMGQEVILRCVPISNHLYFYWYRQILGQKVEFLVSFYNNEISEKSEIFDDQFSVERPDGSNFTLKIRSTKLEDSAMYFCASSQNTGDMNTEAFFGQGTRLTVV.

In nucleotides, the CDR3 is TGTGCCAGCAGTGGGGACAATAGCACAGATACGCAGTATTTT. It yields the protein CASSGDNSTDTQYF. The chain links TRBV28 to TRBJ2-3; D perhaps matches TRBD1 (6 bases). The length of the CDR3 is 14 residues. Trimming cost V 5 bases and J 0 bases, with 9 bases left between them. Germline V lookup: CDR1 MDHEN, CDR2 SYDVKM.

The chain employs TRBV29-1 and TRBJ2-1, with D maybe TRBD1 (6 bases). The ends were cut back, 3 bases at V and 9 bases at J, with 15 bases in the middle. There are 13 residues in the CDR3. Germline V gives CDR1 SQVTM, CDR2 ANQGSEA. The CDR3 DNA reads TGCAGCGTTGATCAGAGGGGGTTAGGTGAGCAGTTCTTC. Encoded protein: CSVDQRGLGEQFF.

This rearrangement joins TRBV28 to TRBJ2-1; 7 positions agree with TRBD1. The CDR3 covers 13 residues. V shed 7 bases, J shed 7 bases, and the junction held 7 bases outside the gene matches. Germline V gives CDR1 MDHEN, CDR2 SYDVKM. CDR3 loop: CASNPTGENEQFF. CDR3 nucleotide sequence: TGTGCCAGCAACCCCACAGGGGAGAATGAGCAGTTCTTC.